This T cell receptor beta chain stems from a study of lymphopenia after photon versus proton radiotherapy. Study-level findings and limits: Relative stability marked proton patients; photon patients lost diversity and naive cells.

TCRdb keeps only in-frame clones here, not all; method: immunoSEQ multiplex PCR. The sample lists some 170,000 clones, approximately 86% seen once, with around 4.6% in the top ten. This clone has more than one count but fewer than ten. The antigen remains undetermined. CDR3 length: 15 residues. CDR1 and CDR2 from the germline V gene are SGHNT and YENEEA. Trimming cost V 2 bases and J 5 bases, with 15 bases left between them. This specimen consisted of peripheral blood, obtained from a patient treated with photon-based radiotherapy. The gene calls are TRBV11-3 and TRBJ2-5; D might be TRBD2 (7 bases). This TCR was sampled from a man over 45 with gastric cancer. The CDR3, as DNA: TGTGCCAGCAGCTTATTTTCGGGGGGCCGGGAGACCCAGTACTTC. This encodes CASSLFSGGRETQYF. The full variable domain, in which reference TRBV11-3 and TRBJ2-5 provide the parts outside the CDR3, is EAGVVQSPRYKIIEKKQPVAFWCNPISGHNTLYWYLQNLGQGPELLIRYENEEAVDDSQLPKDRFSAERLKGVDSTLKIQPAELGDSAVYLCASSLFSGGRETQYFGPGTRLLVL.